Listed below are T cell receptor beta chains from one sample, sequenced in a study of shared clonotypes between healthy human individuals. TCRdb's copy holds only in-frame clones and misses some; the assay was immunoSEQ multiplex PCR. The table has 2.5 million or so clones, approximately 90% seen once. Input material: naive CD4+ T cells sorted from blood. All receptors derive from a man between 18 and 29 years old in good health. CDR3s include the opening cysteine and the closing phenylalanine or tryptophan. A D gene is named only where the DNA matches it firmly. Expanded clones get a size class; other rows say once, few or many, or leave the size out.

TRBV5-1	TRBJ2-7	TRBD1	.	TGCGCCAGCAGCGTCGGACAGGGGTCCTACGAGCAGTACTTC	CASSVGQGSYEQYF
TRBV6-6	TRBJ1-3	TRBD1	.	TGTGCCAGTATGACCGGGACAGTCGGCCCTGGAAACACCATATATTTT	CASMTGTVGPGNTIYF
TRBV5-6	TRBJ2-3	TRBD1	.	TGTGCCAGCAGCTTATGGCTAGACAGGGTCGACACAGATACGCAGTATTTT	CASSLWLDRVDTDTQYF
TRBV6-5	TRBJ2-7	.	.	TGTGCCAGCAGTCCCCGGACCTACGAGCAGTACTTC	CASSPRTYEQYF
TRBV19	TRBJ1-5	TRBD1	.	TGTGCCAGTAGGGCACCGGGACAGGGAAATCAGCCCCAGCATTTT	CASRAPGQGNQPQHF
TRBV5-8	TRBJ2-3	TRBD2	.	TGTGCCAGCAGCACGGGACTAGCGGGAGTTGGCCCAGATACGCAGTATTTT	CASSTGLAGVGPDTQYF
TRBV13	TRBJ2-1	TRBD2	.	TGTGCCAGCAGCACCACTAGCGGGTACTACAATGAGCAGTTCTTC	CASSTTSGYYNEQFF
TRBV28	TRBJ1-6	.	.	TGTGCCAGCAGCCCATCGTGGGGGCGTTTATCTAAAGGTTCCTATAATTCACCCCTCCACTTT	CASSPSWGRLSKGSYNSPLHF
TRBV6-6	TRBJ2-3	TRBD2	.	TGTGCCAGCAGTTACGGGGGCGGGGGGCCCACAGATACGCAGTATTTT	CASSYGGGGPTDTQYF
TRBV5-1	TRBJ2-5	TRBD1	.	TGCGCCAGCAGCTCGATACCGGGACAGGGACAAGAGACCCAGTACTTC	CASSSIPGQGQETQYF
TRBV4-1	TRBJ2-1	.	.	TGCGCCAGCAGCCAAGAAGAGGGCAATGAGCAGTTCTTC	CASSQEEGNEQFF
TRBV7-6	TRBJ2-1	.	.	TGTGCCAGCAGCTTAAGATGGACTATTACTGAGCAGTTCTTC	CASSLRWTITEQFF
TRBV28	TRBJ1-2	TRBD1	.	TGTGCCAGCAGTTTACCGGCGCAGGGGGCAACCTTC	CASSLPAQGATF
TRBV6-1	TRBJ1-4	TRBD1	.	TGTGCCAGCAGTGAAAACCCGCCCAGCCGGGACAGATGGGGGGATAATGAAAAACTGTTTTTT	CASSENPPSRDRWGDNEKLFF
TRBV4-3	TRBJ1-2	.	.	TGCGCCAGCAGCCAAGATACAGATTCTAACTATGGCTACACCTTC	CASSQDTDSNYGYTF
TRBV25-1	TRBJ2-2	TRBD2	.	TGTGCCAGCAGTGATTCTAGCGGAGCTCACACCGGGGAGCTGTTTTTT	CASSDSSGAHTGELFF
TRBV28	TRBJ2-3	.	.	TGTGCCAGCAGTTTCCCTAGGGGCGATACGCAGTATTTT	CASSFPRGDTQYF
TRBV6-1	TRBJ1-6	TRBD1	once	TGTGCCAGCCGGCCGGGACAGGGTTGGAATTCACCCCTCCACTTT	CASRPGQGWNSPLHF
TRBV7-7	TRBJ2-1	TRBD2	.	TGTGCTAGCAGCCGTGCTGGAGCGGGAGCCTCCTACAATGAGCAGTTCTTC	CASSRAGAGASYNEQFF
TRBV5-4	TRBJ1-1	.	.	TGTGCCAGCAGAAAGGGGGTAGCCGACACTGAAGCTTTCTTT	CASRKGVADTEAFF
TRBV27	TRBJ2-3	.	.	TGTGCCAGCAGTCACTTGACAGTGGGGAACACAGATACGCAGTATTTT	CASSHLTVGNTDTQYF
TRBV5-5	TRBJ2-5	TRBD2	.	TGTGCCAATTCTAGGACTAGCGGGATGGAGACCCAGTACTTC	CANSRTSGMETQYF
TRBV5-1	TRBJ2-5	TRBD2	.	TGCGCCAGCAGCTTAGCGGGGCCCGAGACCCAGTACTTC	CASSLAGPETQYF
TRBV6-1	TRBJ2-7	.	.	TGTGCCAGCAGTGAACTGGGCTCCTACGAGCAGTACTTC	CASSELGSYEQYF
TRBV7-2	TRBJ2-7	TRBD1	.	TGTGCCAGCAGCTTAGCCGGGACAGGGTATCACGAGCAGTACTTC	CASSLAGTGYHEQYF
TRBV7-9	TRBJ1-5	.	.	TGTGCCAGCAGCTCGGGGGATAGTCTTGGGGGCAATCAGCCCCAGCATTTT	CASSSGDSLGGNQPQHF
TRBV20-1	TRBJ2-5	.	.	TGCAGTGCTAGAGCAAGGGAGACCCAGTACTTC	CSARARETQYF
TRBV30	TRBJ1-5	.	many	TGTGCCTGGAGTGTACAGGACAATCAGCCCCAGCATTTT	CAWSVQDNQPQHF
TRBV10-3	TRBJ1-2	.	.	TGTGCCATCAGTGAGGGTGAATTCGGGCCTCGAGAAGTCGGCTACACCTTC	CAISEGEFGPREVGYTF
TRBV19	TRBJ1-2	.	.	TGTGCCAGTAGCATGGGCCTCGGGGGCTATGGCTACACCTTC	CASSMGLGGYGYTF
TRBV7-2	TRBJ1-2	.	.	TGTGCCAGCAGCTTAGTTTTCAACGGCGGCTACACCTTC	CASSLVFNGGYTF
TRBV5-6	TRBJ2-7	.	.	TGTGCCAGCAGCTTGGAAGACGGTTCCTACGAGCAGTACTTC	CASSLEDGSYEQYF